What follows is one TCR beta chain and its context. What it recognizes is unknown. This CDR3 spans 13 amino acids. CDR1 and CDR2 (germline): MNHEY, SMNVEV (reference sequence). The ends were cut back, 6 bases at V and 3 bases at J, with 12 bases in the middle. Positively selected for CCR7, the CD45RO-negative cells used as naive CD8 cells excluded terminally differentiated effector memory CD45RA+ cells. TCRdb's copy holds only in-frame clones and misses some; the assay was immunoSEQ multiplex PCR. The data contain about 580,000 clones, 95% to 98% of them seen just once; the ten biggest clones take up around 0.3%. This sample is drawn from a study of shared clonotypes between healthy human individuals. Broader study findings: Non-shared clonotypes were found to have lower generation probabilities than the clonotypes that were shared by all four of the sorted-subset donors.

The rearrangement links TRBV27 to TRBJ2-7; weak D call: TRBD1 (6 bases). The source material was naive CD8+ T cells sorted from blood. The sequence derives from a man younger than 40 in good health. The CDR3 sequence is CASRTTGYYEQYF. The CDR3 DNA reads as TGTGCCAGCAGAACTACAGGGTACTACGAGCAGTACTTC.